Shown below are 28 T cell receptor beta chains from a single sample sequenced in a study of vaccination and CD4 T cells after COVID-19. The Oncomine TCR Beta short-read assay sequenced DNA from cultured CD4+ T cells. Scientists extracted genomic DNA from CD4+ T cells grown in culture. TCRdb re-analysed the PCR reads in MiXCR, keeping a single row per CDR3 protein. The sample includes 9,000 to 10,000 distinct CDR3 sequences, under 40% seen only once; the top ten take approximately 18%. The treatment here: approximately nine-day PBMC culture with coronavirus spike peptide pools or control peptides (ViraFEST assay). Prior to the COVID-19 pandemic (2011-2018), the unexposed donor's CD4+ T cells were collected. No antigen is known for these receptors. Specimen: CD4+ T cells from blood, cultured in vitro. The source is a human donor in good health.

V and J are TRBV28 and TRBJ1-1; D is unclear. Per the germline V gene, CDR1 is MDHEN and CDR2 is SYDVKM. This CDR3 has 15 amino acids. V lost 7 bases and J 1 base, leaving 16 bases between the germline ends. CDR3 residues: CASTRNRISNTEAFF. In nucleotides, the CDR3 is TGTGCCAGCACCCGAAATCGGATTTCGAACACTGAAGCTTTCTTT.

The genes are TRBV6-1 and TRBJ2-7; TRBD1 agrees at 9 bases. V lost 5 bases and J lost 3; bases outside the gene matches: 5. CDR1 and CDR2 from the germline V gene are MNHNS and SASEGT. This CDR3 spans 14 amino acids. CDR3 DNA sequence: TGTGCCAGCAGTCTGGGACAGGGATACTACGAGCAGTACTTC. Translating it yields CASSLGQGYYEQYF.

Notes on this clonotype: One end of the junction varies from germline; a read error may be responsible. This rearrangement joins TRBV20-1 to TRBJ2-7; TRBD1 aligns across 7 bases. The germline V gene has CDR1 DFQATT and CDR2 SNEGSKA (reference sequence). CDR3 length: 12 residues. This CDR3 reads CSALRGGYEQCF. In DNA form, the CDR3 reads TGCAGTGCTTTAAGAGGGGGCTACGAGCAGTGCTTC.

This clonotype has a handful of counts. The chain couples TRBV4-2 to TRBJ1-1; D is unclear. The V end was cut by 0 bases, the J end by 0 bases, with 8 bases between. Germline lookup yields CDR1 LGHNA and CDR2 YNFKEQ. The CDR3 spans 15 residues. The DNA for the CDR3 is TGTGCCAGCAGCCAAGATCCGTGGGTGAACACTGAAGCTTTCTTT. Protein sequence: CASSQDPWVNTEAFF.

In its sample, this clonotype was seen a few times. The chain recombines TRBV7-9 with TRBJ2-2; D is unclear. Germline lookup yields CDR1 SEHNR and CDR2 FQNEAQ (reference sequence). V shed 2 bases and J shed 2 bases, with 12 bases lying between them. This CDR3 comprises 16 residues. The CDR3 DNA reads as TGTGCCAGCAGCTTACCCGCAGGCGTCAACACCGGGGAGCTGTTTTTT. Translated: CASSLPAGVNTGELFF.

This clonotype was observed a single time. CDR3 nucleotides: TGTGCCAGCAGCGTTGGCGAACCCTCCTACGAGCAGTACTTC. Amino acids: CASSVGEPSYEQYF. This rearrangement joins TRBV9 to TRBJ2-7; no reliable D call. V lost 2 bases to trimming and J lost 0 bases, with 9 bases between them. The CDR3 length is 14 residues. Germline V gene sequence: CDR1 SGDLS, CDR2 YYNGEE.

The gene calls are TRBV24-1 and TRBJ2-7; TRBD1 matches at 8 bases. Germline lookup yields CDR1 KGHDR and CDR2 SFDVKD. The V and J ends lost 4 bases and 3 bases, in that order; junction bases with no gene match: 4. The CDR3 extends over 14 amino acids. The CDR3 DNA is TGTGCCACCAGTGACCACGGGACAGGCTACGAGCAGTACTTC. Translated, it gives CATSDHGTGYEQYF.

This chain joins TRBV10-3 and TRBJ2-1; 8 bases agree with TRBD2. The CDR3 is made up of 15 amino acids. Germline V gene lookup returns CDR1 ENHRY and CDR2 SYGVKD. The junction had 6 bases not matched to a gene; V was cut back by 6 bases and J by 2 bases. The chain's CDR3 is CAIRRGDFTYNEQFF. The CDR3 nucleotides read TGTGCCATCAGGCGGGGGGACTTCACCTACAATGAGCAGTTCTTC.

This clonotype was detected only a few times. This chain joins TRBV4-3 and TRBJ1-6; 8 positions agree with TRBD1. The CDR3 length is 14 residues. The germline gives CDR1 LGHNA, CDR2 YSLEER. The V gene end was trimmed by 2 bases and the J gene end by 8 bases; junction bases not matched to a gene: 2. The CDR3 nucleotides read TGCGCCAGCAGCCAAATGACAGGGGATTCACCCCTCCACTTT. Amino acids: CASSQMTGDSPLHF.

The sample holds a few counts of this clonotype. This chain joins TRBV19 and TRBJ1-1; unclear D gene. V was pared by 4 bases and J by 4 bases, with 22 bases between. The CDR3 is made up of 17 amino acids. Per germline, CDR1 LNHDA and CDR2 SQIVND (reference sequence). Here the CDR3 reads CASSKGPPPSLGTEAFF. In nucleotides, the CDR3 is TGTGCCAGTAGTAAAGGGCCGCCTCCCTCCCTCGGCACTGAAGCTTTCTTT.

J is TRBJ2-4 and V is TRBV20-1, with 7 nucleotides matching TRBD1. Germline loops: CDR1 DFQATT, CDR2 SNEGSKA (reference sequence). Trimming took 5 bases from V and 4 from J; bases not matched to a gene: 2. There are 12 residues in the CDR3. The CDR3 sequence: CSAEDRKNIQYF. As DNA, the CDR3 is TGCAGTGCTGAGGACAGGAAAAACATTCAGTACTTC.

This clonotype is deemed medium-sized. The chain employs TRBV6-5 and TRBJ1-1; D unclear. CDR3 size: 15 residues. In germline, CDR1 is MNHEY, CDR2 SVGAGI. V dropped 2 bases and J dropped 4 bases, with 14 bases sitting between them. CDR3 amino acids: CASSYRGGMGTEAFF. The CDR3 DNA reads TGTGCCAGCAGTTACCGTGGAGGGATGGGCACTGAAGCTTTCTTT.

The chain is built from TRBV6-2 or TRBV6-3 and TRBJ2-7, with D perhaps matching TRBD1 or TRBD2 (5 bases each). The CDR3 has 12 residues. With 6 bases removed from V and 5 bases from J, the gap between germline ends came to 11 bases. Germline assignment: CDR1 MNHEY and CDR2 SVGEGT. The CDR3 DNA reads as TGTGCCAGCAGCCGCCGGGACCACGAGCAGTACTTC. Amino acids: CASSRRDHEQYF.

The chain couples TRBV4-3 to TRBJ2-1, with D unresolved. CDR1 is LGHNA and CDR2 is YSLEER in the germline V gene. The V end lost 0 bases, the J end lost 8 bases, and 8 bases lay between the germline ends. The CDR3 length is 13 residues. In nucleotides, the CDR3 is TGCGCCAGCAGCCAAGATTTAGAGGATGAGCAGTTCTTC. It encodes CASSQDLEDEQFF.

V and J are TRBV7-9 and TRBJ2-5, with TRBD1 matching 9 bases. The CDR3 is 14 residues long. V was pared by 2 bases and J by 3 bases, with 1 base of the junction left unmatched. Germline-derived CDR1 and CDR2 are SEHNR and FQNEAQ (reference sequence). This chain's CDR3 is CASSLWDREETQYF. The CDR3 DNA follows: TGTGCCAGCAGCTTATGGGACAGGGAAGAGACCCAGTACTTC.

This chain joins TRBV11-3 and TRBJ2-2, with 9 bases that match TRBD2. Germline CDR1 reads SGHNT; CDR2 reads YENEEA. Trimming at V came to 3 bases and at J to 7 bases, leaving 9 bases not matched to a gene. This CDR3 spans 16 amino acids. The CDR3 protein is CASSLTAGGPNGELFF. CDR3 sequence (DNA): TGTGCCAGCAGCTTGACGGCGGGAGGGCCAAACGGGGAGCTGTTTTTT.

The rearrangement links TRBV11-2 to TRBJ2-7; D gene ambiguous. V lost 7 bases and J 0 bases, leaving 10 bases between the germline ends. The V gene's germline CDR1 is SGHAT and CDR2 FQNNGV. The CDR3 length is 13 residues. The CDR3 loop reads CASKPASSYEQYF. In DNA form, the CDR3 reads TGTGCCAGCAAGCCAGCTAGCTCCTACGAGCAGTACTTC.

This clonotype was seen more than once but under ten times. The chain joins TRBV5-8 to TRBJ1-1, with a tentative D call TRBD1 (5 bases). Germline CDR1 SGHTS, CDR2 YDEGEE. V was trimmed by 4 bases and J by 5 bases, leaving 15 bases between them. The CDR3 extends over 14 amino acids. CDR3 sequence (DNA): TGTGCCAGCAGCCTGGGACGGGGGAGGACTGAAGCTTTCTTT. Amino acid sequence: CASSLGRGRTEAFF.

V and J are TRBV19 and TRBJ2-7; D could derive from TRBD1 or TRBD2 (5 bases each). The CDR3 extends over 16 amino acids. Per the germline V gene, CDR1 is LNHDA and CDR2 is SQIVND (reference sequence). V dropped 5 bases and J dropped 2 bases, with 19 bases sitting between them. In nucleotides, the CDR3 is TGTGCCAGTAGTGACGTCCGGGACCGTGGAGCCTACGAGCAGTACTTC. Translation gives CASSDVRDRGAYEQYF.

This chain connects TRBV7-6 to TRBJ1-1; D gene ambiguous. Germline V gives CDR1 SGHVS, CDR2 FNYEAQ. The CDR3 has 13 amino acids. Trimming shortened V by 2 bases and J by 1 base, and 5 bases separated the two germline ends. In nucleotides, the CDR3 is TGTGCCAGCAGCTTACTCACGAACACTGAAGCTTTCTTT. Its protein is CASSLLTNTEAFF.

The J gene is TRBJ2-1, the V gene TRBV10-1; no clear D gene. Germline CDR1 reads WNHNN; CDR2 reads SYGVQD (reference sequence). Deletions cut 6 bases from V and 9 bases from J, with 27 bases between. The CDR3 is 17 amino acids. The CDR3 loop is CASRGSLQTLSLVEQFF. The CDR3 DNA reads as TGCGCCAGCAGGGGAAGTCTCCAGACCCTCTCGTTAGTTGAGCAGTTCTTC.

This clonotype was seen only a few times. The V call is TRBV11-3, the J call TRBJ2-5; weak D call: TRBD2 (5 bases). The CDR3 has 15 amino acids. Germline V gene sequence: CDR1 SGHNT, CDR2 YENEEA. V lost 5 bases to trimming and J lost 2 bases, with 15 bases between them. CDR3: CASSPTKAVQETQYF. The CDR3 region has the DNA TGTGCCAGCAGCCCAACGAAAGCGGTTCAAGAGACCCAGTACTTC.

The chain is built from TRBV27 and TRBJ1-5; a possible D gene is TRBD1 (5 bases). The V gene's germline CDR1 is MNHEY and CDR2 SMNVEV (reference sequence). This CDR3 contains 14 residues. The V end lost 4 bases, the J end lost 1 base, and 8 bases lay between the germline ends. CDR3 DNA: TGTGCCAGCAGTTGGGACGTAAGCAATCAGCCCCAGCATTTT. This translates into CASSWDVSNQPQHF.

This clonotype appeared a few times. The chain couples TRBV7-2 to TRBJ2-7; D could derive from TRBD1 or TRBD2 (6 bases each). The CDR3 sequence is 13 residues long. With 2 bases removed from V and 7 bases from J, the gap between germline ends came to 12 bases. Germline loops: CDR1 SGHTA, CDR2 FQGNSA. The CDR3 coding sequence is TGTGCCAGCAGCTTATGGAGGGGGGAAGAGCAGTACTTC. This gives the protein CASSLWRGEEQYF.

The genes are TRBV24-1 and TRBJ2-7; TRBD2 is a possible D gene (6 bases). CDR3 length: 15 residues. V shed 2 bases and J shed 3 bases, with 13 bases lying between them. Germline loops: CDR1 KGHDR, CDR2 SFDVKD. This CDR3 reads CATSDSRGTGYEQYF. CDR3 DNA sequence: TGTGCCACCAGTGATTCTCGCGGGACGGGCTACGAGCAGTACTTC.

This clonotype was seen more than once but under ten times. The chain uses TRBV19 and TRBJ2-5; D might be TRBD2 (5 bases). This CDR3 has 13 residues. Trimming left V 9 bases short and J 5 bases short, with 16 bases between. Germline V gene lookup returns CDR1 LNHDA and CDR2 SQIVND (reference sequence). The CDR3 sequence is CASRSTGWETQYF. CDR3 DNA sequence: TGTGCCAGCAGGAGTACGGGGTGGGAGACCCAGTACTTC.

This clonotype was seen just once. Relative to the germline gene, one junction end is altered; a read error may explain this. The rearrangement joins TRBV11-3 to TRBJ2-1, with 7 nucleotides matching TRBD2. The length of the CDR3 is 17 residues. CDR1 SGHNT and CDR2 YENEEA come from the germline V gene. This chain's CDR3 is CASSVTGGRTSYNEQFF. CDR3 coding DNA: TGCGCCAGCAGCGTGACTGGCGGGAGAACGTCCTACAATGAGCAGTTCTTC.

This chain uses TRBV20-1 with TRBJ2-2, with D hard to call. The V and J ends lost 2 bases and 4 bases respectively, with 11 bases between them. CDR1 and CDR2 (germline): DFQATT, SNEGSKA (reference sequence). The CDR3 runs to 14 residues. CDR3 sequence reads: CSARRAWGTGELFF. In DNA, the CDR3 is TGCAGTGCTAGAAGGGCATGGGGCACCGGGGAGCTGTTTTTT.